What follows is one T cell receptor beta chain and its context. Its antigen remains unknown. This sample was taken from a study of OX40 agonist ivuxolimab in advanced cancers. Study-wide context: Three patients responded partially, comprising one with hepatocellular carcinoma and two with cutaneous melanoma.

Sequencing was performed with immunoSEQ multiplex PCR; in TCRdb, only in-frame clones are kept and a portion is missing. The data show around 150,000 clones, roughly 94% seen once. Whole-study results and caveats: Among the lowest levels of clonal expansion were found in partial responders at 0.1-3.0 mg/kg. More expanded clones were seen, on average, in CD8+ T cells than in CD4+.

The starting material was CD4+ or CD8+ T cells sorted from blood, obtained in a trial of the OX40 agonist ivuxolimab. This TCR came from an adult with an advanced solid tumor such as melanoma, head and neck, liver or kidney cancer.

The CDR3 is CASGTLDTQYF. DNA for the CDR3: TGTGCCAGCGGGACGTTAGATACGCAGTATTTT. The chain couples TRBV7-3 to TRBJ2-3; D might be TRBD1 or TRBD2, each matching 5 bases. Germline V gives CDR1 SGHTA, CDR2 FQGTGA. Deletions cut 8 bases from V and 5 bases from J, with 8 bases between. The CDR3 consists of 11 residues. The full variable domain, in which reference TRBV7-3 and TRBJ2-3 provide the parts outside the CDR3, is GAGVSQTPSNKVTEKGKYVELRCDPISGHTALYWYRQSLGQGPEFLIYFQGTGAADDSGLPNDRFFAVRPEGSVSTLKIQRTERGDSAVYLCASGTLDTQYFGPGTRLTVL.